This T cell receptor (beta chain) was recorded in a study of shared clonotypes between healthy human individuals. Overall study results and limits: Donors were few, which limited the genetic and exposure-history diversity represented.

This CDR3 region has 19 residues. J gave up 1 base and V 1 base, and 12 bases lay outside the gene matches. Germline V gives CDR1 SGHNT, CDR2 YENEEA. Over several immunoSEQ plates, each subset's genomic DNA was distributed in even portions. Sequencing was performed with immunoSEQ multiplex PCR; in TCRdb, only in-frame clones are kept and a portion is missing. The table includes some 1.4 million clones, roughly 96% detected once. Note on this clone: Antigen specificity is unknown.

The clonotype originates from a man under 40 in good health. Sample: naive CD4+ T cells sorted from blood. Subset specified: CD45RA+ positively selected. The V gene is TRBV11-3, the J gene TRBJ2-1; 8 bases line up with TRBD1. This CDR3 reads CASSLAVLTRDRSYNEQFF. The CDR3 DNA reads TGTGCCAGCAGCTTAGCGGTACTAACCAGGGACAGGTCCTACAATGAGCAGTTCTTC.